This TCR beta chain was observed in a study of T-cell memory formation after mild COVID-19. Germline V gives CDR1 SGHTA, CDR2 FQGNSA. This CDR3 is 15 amino acids long. V lost 1 base to trimming and J lost 4 bases, with 13 bases between them. From 5'RACE with constant-segment primers came TCR alpha and TCR beta cDNA libraries that carried sample barcodes and UMIs. TCRdb ran MiXCR on the 5' RACE reads and lists one entry per CDR3 protein. The repertoire has under 300,000 distinct CDR3 sequences, over 8.5% of them found once; the top ten carry 22%. This clonotype came up many times. Its specificity is not known. General study points: Largely, contracting CD4+ clones fell within CM and EM, and contracting CD8+ clones within EMRA.

The TCR sequence derives from a man younger than 30 who had mild COVID-19 (a few samples of this study predate the infection). Cell type and time point are not known. This sequence joins TRBV7-2 and TRBJ1-1, with D maybe TRBD1 (6 bases). The specimen was PBMCs or a T cell subset sorted from them (not recorded which). CDR3 amino acids: CASSLGSGETTEAFF. The CDR3 nucleotides read TGTGCCAGCAGCTTAGGGTCAGGGGAGACCACTGAAGCTTTCTTT.